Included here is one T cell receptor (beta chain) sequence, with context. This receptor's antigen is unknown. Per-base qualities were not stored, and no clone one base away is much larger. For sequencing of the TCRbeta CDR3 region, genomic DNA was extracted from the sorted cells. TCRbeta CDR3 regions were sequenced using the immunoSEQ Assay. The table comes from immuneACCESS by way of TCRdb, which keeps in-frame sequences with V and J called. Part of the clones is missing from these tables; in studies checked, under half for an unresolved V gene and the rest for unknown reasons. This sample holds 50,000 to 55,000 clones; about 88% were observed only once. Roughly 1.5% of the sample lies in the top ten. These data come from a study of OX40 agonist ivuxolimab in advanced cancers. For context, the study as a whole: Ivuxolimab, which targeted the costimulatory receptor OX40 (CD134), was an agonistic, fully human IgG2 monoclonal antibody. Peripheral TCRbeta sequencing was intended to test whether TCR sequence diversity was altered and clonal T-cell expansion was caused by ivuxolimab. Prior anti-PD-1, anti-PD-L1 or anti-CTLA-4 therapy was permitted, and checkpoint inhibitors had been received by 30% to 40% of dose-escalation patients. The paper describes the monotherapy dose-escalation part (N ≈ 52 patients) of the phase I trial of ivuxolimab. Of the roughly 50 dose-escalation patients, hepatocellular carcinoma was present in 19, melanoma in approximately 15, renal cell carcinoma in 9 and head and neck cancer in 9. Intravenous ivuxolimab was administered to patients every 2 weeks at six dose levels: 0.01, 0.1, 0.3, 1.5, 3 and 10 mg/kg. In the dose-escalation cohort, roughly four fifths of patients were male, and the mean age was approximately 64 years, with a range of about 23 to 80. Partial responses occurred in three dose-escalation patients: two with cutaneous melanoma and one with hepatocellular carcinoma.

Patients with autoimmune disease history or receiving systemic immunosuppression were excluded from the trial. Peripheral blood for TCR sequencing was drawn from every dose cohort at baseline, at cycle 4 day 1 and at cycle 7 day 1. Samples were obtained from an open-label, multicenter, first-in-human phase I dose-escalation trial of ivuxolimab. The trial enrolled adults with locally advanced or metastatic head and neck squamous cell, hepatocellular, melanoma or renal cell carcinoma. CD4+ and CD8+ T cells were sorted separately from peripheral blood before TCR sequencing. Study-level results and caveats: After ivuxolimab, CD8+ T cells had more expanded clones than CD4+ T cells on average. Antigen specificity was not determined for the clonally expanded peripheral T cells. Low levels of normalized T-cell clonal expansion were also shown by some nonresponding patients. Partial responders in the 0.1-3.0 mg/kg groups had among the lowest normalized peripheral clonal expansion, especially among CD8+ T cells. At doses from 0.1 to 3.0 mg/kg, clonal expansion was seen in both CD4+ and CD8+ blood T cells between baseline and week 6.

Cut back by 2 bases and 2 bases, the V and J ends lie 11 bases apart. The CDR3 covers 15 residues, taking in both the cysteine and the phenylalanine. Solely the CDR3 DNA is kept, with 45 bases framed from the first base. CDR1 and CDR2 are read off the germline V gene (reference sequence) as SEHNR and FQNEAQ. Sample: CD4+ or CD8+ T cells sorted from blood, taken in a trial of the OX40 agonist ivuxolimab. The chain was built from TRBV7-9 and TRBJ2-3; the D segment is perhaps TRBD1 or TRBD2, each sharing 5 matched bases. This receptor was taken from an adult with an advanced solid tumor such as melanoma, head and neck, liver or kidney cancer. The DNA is TGTGCCAGCAGCTTACACCCGGGGCCCACAGATACGCAGTATTTT. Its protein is CASSLHPGPTDTQYF.